This TCR beta chain appears in the sequencing data of a study of cytomegalovirus exposure and HLA in healthy donors. Whole-study results and caveats: In vitro assays verified that three CMV-associated chains recognized CMV antigens specifically.

Concerning this clone itself: No antigen is known for it.

Germline CDR1 reads SGHVS; CDR2 reads FNYEAQ. There are 12 residues in the CDR3. V shed 5 bases and J 10 bases; nucleotides not matched to a gene: 2. The repertoire was sequenced with immunoSEQ multiplex PCR; TCRdb's copy has only in-frame clones and lacks some. Here the sample spans some 140,000 clones, approximately 85% being singletons. This sequence was found in a woman aged 25 to 39 in good health and CMV-seronegative. The chain carries TRBV7-6 and TRBJ1-6; 7 nucleotides align to TRBD1. The sample taken for sequencing was PBMCs. CDR3 amino acids: CASSPRGSPLHF. The DNA of the CDR3 is TGTGCCAGCAGCCCCAGGGGGTCACCCCTCCACTTT.